This T cell receptor beta chain stems from a study of response to subunit inactivated influenza vaccine. The CDR3 extends over 12 amino acids. V was shortened by 4 bases and J by 7 bases, with 13 bases between the two germline ends. Looked up from germline, CDR1 is SQVTM and CDR2 is ANQGSEA. TCRdb processed the RT-PCR reads anew with MiXCR; each CDR3 protein has one entry. The data contain around 850,000 distinct CDR3 sequences, around 18% of them singletons. Many counts were recorded for this clonotype. The TCR sequence derives from a man in his forties or fifties who received an inactivated influenza vaccine. V usage is TRBV29-1 and J usage is TRBJ2-5; no clear D. Here the sequenced sample was PBMCs from blood, taken 5 days after vaccination. CDR3 amino acids: CSVGREKMTQYF. As DNA, the CDR3 is TGCAGCGTTGGACGCGAAAAGATGACCCAGTACTTC.